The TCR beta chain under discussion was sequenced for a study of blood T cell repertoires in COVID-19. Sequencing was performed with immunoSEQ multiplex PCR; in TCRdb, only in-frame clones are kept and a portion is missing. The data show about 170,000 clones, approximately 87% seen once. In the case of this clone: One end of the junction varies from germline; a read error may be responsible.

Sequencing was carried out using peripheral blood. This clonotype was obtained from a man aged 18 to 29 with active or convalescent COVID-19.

The CDR3 sequence: CASSIGLASNEQFF. The DNA of the CDR3 is TGTGCCAGCAGCATAGGACTAGCGAGCAATGAGCAGTTCTTC. J is TRBJ2-1 and V is TRBV13; 9 bases line up with TRBD2. Per germline, CDR1 PRHDT and CDR2 FYEKMQ (reference sequence). The CDR3 sequence is 14 residues long.